Listed below are T cell receptor beta chains from one sample, sequenced in a study of shared clonotypes between healthy human individuals. This table comes from immunoSEQ multiplex PCR, and its TCRdb copy is limited to in-frame clones, with some not included. The top ten clones hold 0.9% to 1.5% of a sample with under 2,000,000 clones, about 95% of them seen once. Specimen: naive CD8+ T cells sorted from blood. These receptors all stem from a man aged 18 to 29 in good health. Both conserved end residues are part of each CDR3. D genes are given only for firm matches. Expanded clones get a size class; other rows say once, few or many, or leave the size out.

J	D	V	size	DNA	CDR3
TRBJ2-7	TRBD2	TRBV10-1	-	TGCGCCAGCAGGGATAAAGGCACTAGCGGGACTACCTACGAGCAGTACTTC	CASRDKGTSGTTYEQYF
TRBJ2-7	TRBD2	TRBV27	-	TGTGCCAGCAGTTTATCCCTGGCTAGCGGGAGCTACGAGCAGTACTTC	CASSLSLASGSYEQYF
TRBJ2-3	TRBD1	TRBV4-1	-	TGCGCCAGCAGCAACCGGGACAGCCCCACAGATACGCAGTATTTT	CASSNRDSPTDTQYF
TRBJ2-1	-	TRBV18	-	TGTGCCAGCTCACCGCAGATGAATGAGCAGTTCTTC	CASSPQMNEQFF
TRBJ2-7	TRBD1	TRBV7-6	-	TGTGCCAGCAGCCCGGGACAGGACTCGTCCTACGAGCAGTACTTC	CASSPGQDSSYEQYF
TRBJ2-2	TRBD2	TRBV29-1	once	TGCAGCGTGGGGGATTATGGGACTAGCGGGAAGGCCGGGGAGCTGTTTTTT	CSVGDYGTSGKAGELFF
TRBJ2-1	-	TRBV11-1	-	TGTGCCAGCAGCTTAATCCGGGGCCGGGGGGAGCAGTTCTTC	CASSLIRGRGEQFF
TRBJ2-7	-	TRBV5-4	-	TGTGCCAGCAGCTTGGAGGCGCAAGACTACGAGCAGTACTTC	CASSLEAQDYEQYF
TRBJ2-1	-	TRBV9	-	TGTGCCAGCAGCGTGGGGGAAAACAATGAGCAGTTCTTC	CASSVGENNEQFF
TRBJ2-2	TRBD2	TRBV27	-	TGTGCCAGCAGTCCGCTAGCGGGGGGGCCGACCGGGGAGCTGTTTTTT	CASSPLAGGPTGELFF
TRBJ1-1	TRBD1	TRBV11-2	-	TGTGCCAGCAGCTTAGTCGGACAGGGTTGGACTGAAGCTTTCTTT	CASSLVGQGWTEAFF
TRBJ2-7	-	TRBV27	-	TGTGCCAGCAGTTTGGCTAGCTCCTACGAGCAGTACTTC	CASSLASSYEQYF
TRBJ1-2	-	TRBV6-5	-	TGTGCCAGCAGTTACTCGAACCCCGCGGACAGCTATGGCTACACCTTC	CASSYSNPADSYGYTF
TRBJ2-7	-	TRBV4-1	-	TGCGCCAGCAGCCAAGATCAACGGGAAGCCTACGAGCAGTACTTC	CASSQDQREAYEQYF
TRBJ1-1	-	TRBV6-5	-	TGTGCCAGCAGTTACGGGGGAGAGGGCACTGAAGCTTTCTTT	CASSYGGEGTEAFF
TRBJ2-5	TRBD2	TRBV2	-	TGTGCCAGCAGTGAAGTAGCGGGGGGGCGCGAGACCCAGTACTTC	CASSEVAGGRETQYF